This T cell receptor beta chain is drawn from a study of blood T cell repertoires in COVID-19. Whole-study context: Spain, Italy and the United States supplied samples that represented acute and convalescent COVID-19. In each case, the material was cDNA or gDNA derived from T cells, B-cell-depleted T cells, or PBMCs.

CDR1 SGHTA and CDR2 FQGNSA come from the germline V gene. Between the trimmed V and J ends, which lost 5 bases and 3 bases, there was a span of 10 bases. CDR3 length equals 14 residues. Everyone who took part was about 18 to 90 years old, and they came from roughly 25 US areas. Repertoires were generated with immunoSEQ multiplex PCR, while TCRdb's copy carries only in-frame clones and drops some. The sample lists fewer than 200,000 clones, 65% to 90% occurring once. This receptor was obtained from a woman aged 60-75 years with acute COVID-19. Source material: PBMCs or T cells enriched from blood (not recorded which). The V call is TRBV7-2, the J call TRBJ2-2, with a possible D match to TRBD1 (5 bases). Here the CDR3 reads CASSMTAYTGELFF. The CDR3 bases are TGTGCCAGCAGCATGACAGCGTACACCGGGGAGCTGTTTTTT.